In this sample, the clone carrying this T cell receptor (beta chain) turned up once. Per the original methods: Amplifying reference gene primers gave estimates of nucleated cell counts. Clones were read by immunoSEQ multiplex PCR, and TCRdb kept only the in-frame ones, dropping some. V, J and clone size derive from that table, while D and trimming were established from the DNA sequence. The data hold approximately 200,000 clones, with approximately 90% observed a single time. This sample stems from a study of blood T cell repertoires in COVID-19. Study background: COVID-19 samples from acute and convalescent phases originated in the United States, Italy and Spain. From T cells, B-cell-depleted T cells, or PBMCs came the material, which was cDNA or gDNA.

Germline assignment: CDR1 GTSNPN and CDR2 SVGIG (reference sequence). This CDR3 region has 12 residues. V was clipped by 0 bases and J by 4 bases, with 4 bases between them. This receptor was obtained from a man aged 65-85 years with active or convalescent COVID-19. The source material was peripheral blood. V gene TRBV30 combines with J gene TRBJ2-1; unclear D gene. CDR3 nucleotide sequence: TGTGCCTGGAGTGTACTGTACAATGAGCAGTTCTTC. Protein product: CAWSVLYNEQFF.